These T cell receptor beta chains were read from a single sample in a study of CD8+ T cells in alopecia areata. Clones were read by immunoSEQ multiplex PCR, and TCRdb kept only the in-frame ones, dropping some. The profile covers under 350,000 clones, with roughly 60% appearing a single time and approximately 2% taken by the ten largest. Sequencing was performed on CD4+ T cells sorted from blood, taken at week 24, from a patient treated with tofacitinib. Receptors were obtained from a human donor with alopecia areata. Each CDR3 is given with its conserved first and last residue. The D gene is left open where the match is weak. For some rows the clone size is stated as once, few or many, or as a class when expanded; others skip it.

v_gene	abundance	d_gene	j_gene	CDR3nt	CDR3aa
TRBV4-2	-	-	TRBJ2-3	TGTGCCAGCAGCCGGGGGATCCTCAGCGGAAAATACACAGATACGCAGTATTTT	CASSRGILSGKYTDTQYF
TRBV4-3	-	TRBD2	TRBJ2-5	TGCGCCAGCAGCCAAGCCCCGCTAGCGGGGGGAGGAGAGACCCAGTACTTC	CASSQAPLAGGGETQYF
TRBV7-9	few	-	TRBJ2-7	TGTGCCAGCAGCCCTCTTTACGAGCAGTACTTC	CASSPLYEQYF
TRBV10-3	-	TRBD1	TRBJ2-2	TGTGCCATCTTGAGTGGGACAGACGGGGAGCTGTTTTTT	CAILSGTDGELFF
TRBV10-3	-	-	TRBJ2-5	TGTGCCATCAGTGACGACAGCCAAGAGACCCAGTACTTC	CAISDDSQETQYF
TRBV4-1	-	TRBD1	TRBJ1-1	TGCGCCAGCAGCCACGGACGCGACAGGGGCGCTGAAGCTTTCTTT	CASSHGRDRGAEAFF
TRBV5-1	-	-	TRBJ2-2	TGCGCCAGCAGCATTTCGACAGTAGCTGCGGGCACCGGGGAGCTGTTTTTT	CASSISTVAAGTGELFF
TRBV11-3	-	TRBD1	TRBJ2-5	TGTGCCAGCAGCCTGACAGGGAATCAAGAGACCCAGTACTTC	CASSLTGNQETQYF
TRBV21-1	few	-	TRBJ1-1	TGTGCCAGCAGCAACCAGGGGAGGAGGGTAACTGAAGCTTTCTTT	CASSNQGRRVTEAFF
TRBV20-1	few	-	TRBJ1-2	TGCAGTGCTAGAGTTGAGGGTGGCTACACCTTC	CSARVEGGYTF
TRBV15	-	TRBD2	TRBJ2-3	TGTGCCACCAGCACGAGCAACCTAGCGGGGTTCACAGATACGCAGTATTTT	CATSTSNLAGFTDTQYF
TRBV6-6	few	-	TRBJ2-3	TGTGCCAGCAGTTCCGCCCAGGGATCAGATACGCAGTATTTT	CASSSAQGSDTQYF
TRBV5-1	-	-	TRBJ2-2	TGCGCCAGCAGGGACAGCACCTTCACCGGGGAGCTGTTTTTT	CASRDSTFTGELFF
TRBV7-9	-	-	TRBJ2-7	TGTGCCAGCAGCTTAGCAGGGGGCTACGAGCAGTACTTC	CASSLAGGYEQYF
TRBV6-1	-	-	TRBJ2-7	TGTGCCAGCAGTCCCCAATACGAGAGTCCCTGGGAGTACTTC	CASSPQYESPWEYF
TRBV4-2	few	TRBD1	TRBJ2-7	TGTGCCAGCAGCCAAGACCCCAGGACAGGTGGCACCTACGAGCAGTACTTC	CASSQDPRTGGTYEQYF
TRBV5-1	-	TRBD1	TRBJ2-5	TGCGCCAGCAGCTTGGAGGGACAGGGAGAGACCCAGTACTTC	CASSLEGQGETQYF
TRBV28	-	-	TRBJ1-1	TGTGCCAGCAGTACCCGAGGGGGACCGAACACTGAAGCTTTCTTT	CASSTRGGPNTEAFF
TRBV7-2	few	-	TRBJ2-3	TGTGCCAGCAGCTCCTATTCCACGGGCACAGATACGCAGTATTTT	CASSSYSTGTDTQYF
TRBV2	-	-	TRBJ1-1	TGTGCCAGCAGGGGGACGGTGAACACTGAAGCTTTCTTT	CASRGTVNTEAFF
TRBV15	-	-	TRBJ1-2	TGTGCCACCAGCAGAGGCCCCTATGGCTACACCTTC	CATSRGPYGYTF
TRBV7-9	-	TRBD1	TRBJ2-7	TGTGCCAGCAGCTCGGGACAGGGCTGGGGCGAGCAGTACTTC	CASSSGQGWGEQYF
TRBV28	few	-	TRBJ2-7	TGTGCCAGCAGTTTATTGTTAGTCGAGCAGTACTTC	CASSLLLVEQYF
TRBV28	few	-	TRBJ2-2	TGTGCCAGCAGCGCAACCTGGGGCGGGGAGCTGTTTTTT	CASSATWGGELFF
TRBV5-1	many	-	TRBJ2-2	TGCGCCAGCAGCTTGGGGGACACCGGGGAGCTGTTTTTT	CASSLGDTGELFF
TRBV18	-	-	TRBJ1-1	TGTGCCAGCTCGTCGTACGGGGGAGGGGACACTGAAGCTTTCTTT	CASSSYGGGDTEAFF
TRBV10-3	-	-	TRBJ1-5	TGTGCCATCAGTGAGCAGGTTGTTAAGCCCCAGCATTTT	CAISEQVVKPQHF
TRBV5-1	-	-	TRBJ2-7	TGCGCCAGCAGCGAGGTAGGATACGAGCAGTACTTC	CASSEVGYEQYF
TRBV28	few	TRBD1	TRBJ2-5	TGTGCCAGCAGTTTAATCGCAGGGGGTCGGGAGACCCAGTACTTC	CASSLIAGGRETQYF
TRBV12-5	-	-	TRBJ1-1	TGTGCTAGTGGTTTTGCAGTGAACACTGAAGCTTTCTTT	CASGFAVNTEAFF
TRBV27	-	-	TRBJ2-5	TGTGCCAGCAGTACCCGGGGCCAAGAGACCCAGTACTTC	CASSTRGQETQYF
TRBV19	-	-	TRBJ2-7	TGTGCCAGTAGTGGGGACACCAACTCCTACGAGCAGTACTTC	CASSGDTNSYEQYF
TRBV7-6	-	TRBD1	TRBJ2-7	TGTGCCAGCAGCCAAAACAGGGGCTACGAGCAGTACTTC	CASSQNRGYEQYF
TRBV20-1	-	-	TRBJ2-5	TGCAGTGCTCCGCTAGAGACCCAGTACTTC	CSAPLETQYF
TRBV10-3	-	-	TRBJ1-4	TGTGCCGCAGCCAGGGACCGCGGGAATGAAAAACTGTTTTTT	CAAARDRGNEKLFF
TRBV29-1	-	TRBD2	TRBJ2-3	TGCAGCGTTGAAGGGGAGCGGGGCGTCGGAGATACGCAGTATTTT	CSVEGERGVGDTQYF
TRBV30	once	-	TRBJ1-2	TGTGCCTGGAGTGTAACTGCCAGGGGAGGGTATGGCTACACCTTC	CAWSVTARGGYGYTF
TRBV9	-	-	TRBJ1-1	TGTGCCAGCAGCGTCCCTCCTGGGAACACTGAAGCTTTCTTT	CASSVPPGNTEAFF
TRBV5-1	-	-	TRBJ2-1	TGCGCCAGCAGCTTGGAAGGGAAGGGGAGAAATGAGCAGTTCTTC	CASSLEGKGRNEQFF
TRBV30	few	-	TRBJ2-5	TGTGCTCTAGGGCAGGCAGAGACCCAGTACTTC	CALGQAETQYF
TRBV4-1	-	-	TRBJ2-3	TGCGCCAGCAGCCAAGGAACTACAGATACGCAGTATTTT	CASSQGTTDTQYF
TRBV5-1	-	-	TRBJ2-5	TGCGCCAGCAGCTTGGATGGCCGGTACGGAGAGACCCAGTACTTC	CASSLDGRYGETQYF
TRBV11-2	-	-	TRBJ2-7	TGTGCCAGCAGCAAAAAATCTTACAGCTCCTACGAGCAGTACTTC	CASSKKSYSSYEQYF
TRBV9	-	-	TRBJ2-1	TGTGCCAGCAGCGTAACGACAGGCCTTCTTTACAATGAGCAGTTCTTC	CASSVTTGLLYNEQFF
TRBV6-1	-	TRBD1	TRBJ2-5	TGTGCCAGCAGTGAAGCGGGACAGGGGGGAACCCAGTACTTC	CASSEAGQGGTQYF
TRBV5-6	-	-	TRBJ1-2	TGTGCCAGCAGCTTGAACGCGGGCTACACCTTC	CASSLNAGYTF
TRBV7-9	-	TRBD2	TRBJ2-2	TGTGCCAGCAGCCCCGGGGGGTTTCGAAACACCGGGGAGCTGTTTTTT	CASSPGGFRNTGELFF